In this sample, the clone carrying this T cell receptor (beta chain) turned up a few times. Its cognate antigen is unknown. Germline assignment: CDR1 SGHKS and CDR2 YYEKEE (reference sequence). V trimming: 4 bases; J trimming: 6 bases; junction bases outside the gene matches: 12. This CDR3 has 16 residues. The sample originates from a study of human T cells and chemical hapten exposure. About the study: Upper back patch tests used 0.01% DPC, scored after 6 days.

Within the library, unique molecular identifiers were attached to each individual cDNA molecule. TCRdb recomputed calls from the RACE reads with MiXCR, one row per CDR3 protein. This repertoire shows about 190,000 distinct CDR3 sequences, roughly a quarter found once; its top ten account for 2% to 3%. Study outcomes and limitations: Versus controls, significantly more large CDR3 similarity clusters arose from expanded TCRs. Counts of TCRs above 1 in 1000 frequency stayed unchanged with DPC sensitization.

Time point noted: patch test 3, about 24 weeks after DPC sensitization. Treatment denoted: therapeutic diphenylcyclopropenone sensitization with weekly scalp DPC. This clonotype was obtained from a woman in her forties with alopecia areata. Some clones in this sample may be carry-over from other donors' samples. This sample comprised whole blood, obtained in connection with sensitization to the hapten diphenylcyclopropenone (DPC). This chain connects TRBV5-5 to TRBJ1-2; TRBD1 matches 10 bases. CDR3 residues: CASSPLVGTGANGYTF. CDR3 nucleotide sequence: TGTGCCAGCAGCCCCCTAGTCGGGACAGGGGCTAATGGCTACACCTTC.